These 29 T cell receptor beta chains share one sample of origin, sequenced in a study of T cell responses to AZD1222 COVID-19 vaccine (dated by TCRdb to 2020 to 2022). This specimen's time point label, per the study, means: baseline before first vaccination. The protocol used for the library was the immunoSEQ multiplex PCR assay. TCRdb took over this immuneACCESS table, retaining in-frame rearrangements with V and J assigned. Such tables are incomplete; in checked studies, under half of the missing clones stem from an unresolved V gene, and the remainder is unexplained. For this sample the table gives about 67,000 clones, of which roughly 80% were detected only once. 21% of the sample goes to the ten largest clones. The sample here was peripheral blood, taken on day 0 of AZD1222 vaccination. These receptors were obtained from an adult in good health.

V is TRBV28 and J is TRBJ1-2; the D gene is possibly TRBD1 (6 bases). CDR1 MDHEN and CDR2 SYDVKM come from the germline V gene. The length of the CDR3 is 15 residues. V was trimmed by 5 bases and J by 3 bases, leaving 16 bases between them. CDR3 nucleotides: TGTGCCAGCAGTCGGACAGCCCTAGGGCACTATGGCTACACCTTC. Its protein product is CASSRTALGHYGYTF.

Written as DNA, the CDR3 is TGTGCCAGCAGGACAGGGGCGAATCAGCCCCAGCATTTT. This gives the protein CASRTGANQPQHF. This rearrangement joins TRBV6-6 to TRBJ1-5; 8 bases match TRBD1. This CDR3 comprises 13 residues. Per the germline V gene, CDR1 is MNHNY and CDR2 is SVGAGI (reference sequence). With V trimmed by 6 bases and J by 4 bases, 2 bases remained unmatched.

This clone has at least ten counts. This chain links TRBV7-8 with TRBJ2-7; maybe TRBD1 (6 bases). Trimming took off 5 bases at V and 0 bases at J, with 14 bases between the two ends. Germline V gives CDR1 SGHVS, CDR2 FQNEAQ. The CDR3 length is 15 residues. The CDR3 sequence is CASSRGGSSSYEQYF. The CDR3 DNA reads TGTGCCAGCAGCCGAGGGGGTTCGAGCTCCTACGAGCAGTACTTC.

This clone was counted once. In DNA form, the CDR3 reads TGTGCCAGCACCCCAGTAGCAGGAAACATTCAGTACTTC. Its protein is CASTPVAGNIQYF. This chain uses TRBV6-5 with TRBJ2-4; D remains ambiguous. CDR3 length: 13 residues. Trimming left V 7 bases short and J 6 bases short, with 13 bases between. CDR1 and CDR2 from the germline V gene are MNHEY and SVGAGI.

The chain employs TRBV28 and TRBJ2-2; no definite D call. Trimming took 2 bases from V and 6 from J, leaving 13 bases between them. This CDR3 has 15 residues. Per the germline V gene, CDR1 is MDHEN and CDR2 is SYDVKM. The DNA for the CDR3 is TGTGCCAGCAGTTTAGGCCTAGTTAGTTCCGGGGAGCTGTTTTTT. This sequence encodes CASSLGLVSSGELFF.

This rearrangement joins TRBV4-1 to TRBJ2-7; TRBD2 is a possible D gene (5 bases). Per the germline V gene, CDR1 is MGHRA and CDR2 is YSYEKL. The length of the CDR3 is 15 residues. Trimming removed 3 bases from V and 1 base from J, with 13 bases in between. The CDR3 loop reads CASSHALGPSYEQYF. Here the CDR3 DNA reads TGCGCCAGCAGCCATGCACTAGGACCTTCCTACGAGCAGTACTTC.

CDR3 nucleotide sequence: TGTGCCAGCAGCCCCAGGGAGATCAGCACGCATTCGGATGAGCAGTTCTTC. Protein: CASSPREISTHSDEQFF. The rearrangement links TRBV28 to TRBJ2-1; D tentatively reads TRBD1 or TRBD2 (5 bases each). This CDR3 has 17 amino acids. V lost 6 bases to trimming and J lost 8 bases, with 26 bases between them. Germline CDR1 MDHEN, CDR2 SYDVKM.

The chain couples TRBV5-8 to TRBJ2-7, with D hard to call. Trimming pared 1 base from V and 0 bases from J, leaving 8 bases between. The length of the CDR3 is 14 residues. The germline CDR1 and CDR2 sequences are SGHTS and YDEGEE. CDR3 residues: CASSLRENSYEQYF. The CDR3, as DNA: TGTGCCAGCAGCTTGAGAGAAAACTCCTACGAGCAGTACTTC.

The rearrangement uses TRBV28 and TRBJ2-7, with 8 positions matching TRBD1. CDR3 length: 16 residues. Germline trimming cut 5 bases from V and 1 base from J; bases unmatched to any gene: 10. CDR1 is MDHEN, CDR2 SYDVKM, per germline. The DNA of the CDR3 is TGTGCCAGCAGTCCATGGACAGGGTCGGAATCCTACGAGCAGTACTTC. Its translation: CASSPWTGSESYEQYF. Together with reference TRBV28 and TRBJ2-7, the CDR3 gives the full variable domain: DVKVTQSSRYLVKRTGEKVFLECVQDMDHENMFWYRQDPGLGLRLIYFSYDVKMKEKGDIPEGYSVSREKKERFSLILESASTNQTSMYLCASSPWTGSESYEQYFGPGTRLTVT.

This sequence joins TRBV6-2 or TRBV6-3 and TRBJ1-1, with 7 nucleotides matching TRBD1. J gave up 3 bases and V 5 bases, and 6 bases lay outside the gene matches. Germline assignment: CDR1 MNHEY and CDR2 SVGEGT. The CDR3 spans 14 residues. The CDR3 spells CASSTQGRDTEAFF. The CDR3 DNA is TGTGCCAGCAGTACACAGGGGAGGGACACTGAAGCTTTCTTT.

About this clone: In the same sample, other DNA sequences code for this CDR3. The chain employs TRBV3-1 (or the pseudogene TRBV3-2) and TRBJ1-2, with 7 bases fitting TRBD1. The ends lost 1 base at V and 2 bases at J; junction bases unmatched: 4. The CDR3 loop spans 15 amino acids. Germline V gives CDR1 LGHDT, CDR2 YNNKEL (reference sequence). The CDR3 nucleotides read TGTGCCAGCAGCCAAGGAGGGACAGCCAACTATGGCTACACCTTC. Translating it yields CASSQGGTANYGYTF.

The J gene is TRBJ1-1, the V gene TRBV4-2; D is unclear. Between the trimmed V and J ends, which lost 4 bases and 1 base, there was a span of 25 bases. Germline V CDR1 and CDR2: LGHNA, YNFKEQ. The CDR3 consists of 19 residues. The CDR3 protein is CASSPRTLTASRTNTEAFF. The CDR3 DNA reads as TGTGCCAGCAGCCCCCGTACCTTGACGGCTAGTAGGACGAACACTGAAGCTTTCTTT.

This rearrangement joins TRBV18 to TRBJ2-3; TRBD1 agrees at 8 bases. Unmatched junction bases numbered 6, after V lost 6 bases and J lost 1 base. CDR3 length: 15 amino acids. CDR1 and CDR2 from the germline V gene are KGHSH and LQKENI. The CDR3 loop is CASSPSTGGTDTQYF. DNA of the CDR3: TGTGCCAGCTCGCCATCGACAGGGGGCACAGATACGCAGTATTTT.

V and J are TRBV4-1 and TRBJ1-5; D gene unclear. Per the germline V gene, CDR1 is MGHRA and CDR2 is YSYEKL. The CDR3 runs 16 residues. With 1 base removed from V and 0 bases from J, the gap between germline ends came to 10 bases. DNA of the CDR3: TGCGCCAGCAGCCAAGCGGAGACGGCTAGCAATCAGCCCCAGCATTTT. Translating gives CASSQAETASNQPQHF.

The CDR3 DNA is TGTGCCAGTAGTTGGGGAAATCAGCCCCAGCATTTT. Encoded protein: CASSWGNQPQHF. The chain uses TRBV19 and TRBJ1-5; no clear D gene. The CDR3 is 12 residues long. Germline values: CDR1 LNHDA, CDR2 SQIVND (reference sequence). V gave up 5 bases and J gave up 4 bases, with 6 bases separating them.

CDR3 residues: CASSLFPGQTTEAFF. The CDR3 DNA reads as TGTGCCAGCAGTTTATTCCCAGGGCAGACCACTGAAGCTTTCTTT. The V gene is TRBV28, the J gene TRBJ1-1; D might be TRBD1 (5 bases). Germline-derived CDR1 and CDR2 are MDHEN and SYDVKM. The CDR3 is made up of 15 amino acids. V lost 1 base and J lost 4, with 13 bases in between.

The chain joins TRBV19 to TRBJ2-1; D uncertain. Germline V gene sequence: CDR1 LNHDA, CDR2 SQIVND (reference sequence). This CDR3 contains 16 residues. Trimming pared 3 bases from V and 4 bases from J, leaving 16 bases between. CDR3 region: CASSIIGFVRYNEQFF. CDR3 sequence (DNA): TGTGCCAGTAGTATCATAGGGTTTGTCCGTTACAATGAGCAGTTCTTC.

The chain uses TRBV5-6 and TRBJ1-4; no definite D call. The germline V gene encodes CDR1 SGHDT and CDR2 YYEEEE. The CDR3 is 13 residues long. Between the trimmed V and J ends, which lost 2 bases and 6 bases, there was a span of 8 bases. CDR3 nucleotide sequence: TGTGCCAGCAGCTTCCGGGGATATGAAAAACTGTTTTTT. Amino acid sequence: CASSFRGYEKLFF. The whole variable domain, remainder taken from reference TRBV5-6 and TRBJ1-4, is DAGVTQSPTHLIKTRGQQVTLRCSPKSGHDTVSWYQQALGQGPQFIFQYYEEEERQRGNFPDRFSGHQFPNYSSELNVNALLLGDSALYLCASSFRGYEKLFFGSGTQLSVL.

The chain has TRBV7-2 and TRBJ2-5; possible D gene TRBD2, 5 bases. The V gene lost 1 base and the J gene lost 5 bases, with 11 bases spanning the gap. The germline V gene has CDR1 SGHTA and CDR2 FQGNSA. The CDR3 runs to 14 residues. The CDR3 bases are TGTGCCAGCAGCTTAGACCGTGGGAGCGAGACCCAGTACTTC. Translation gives CASSLDRGSETQYF.

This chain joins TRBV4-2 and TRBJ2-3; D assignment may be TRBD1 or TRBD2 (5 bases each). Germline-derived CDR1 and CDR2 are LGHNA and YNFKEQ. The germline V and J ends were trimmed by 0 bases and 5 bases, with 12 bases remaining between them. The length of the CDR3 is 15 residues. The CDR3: CASSQDGTVGDTQYF. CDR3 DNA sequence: TGTGCCAGCAGCCAAGACGGGACCGTCGGAGATACGCAGTATTTT.

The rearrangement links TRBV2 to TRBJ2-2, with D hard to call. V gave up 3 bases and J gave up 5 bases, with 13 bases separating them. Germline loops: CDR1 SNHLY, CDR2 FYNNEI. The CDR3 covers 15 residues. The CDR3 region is CASSDTVPSTGELFF. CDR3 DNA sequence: TGTGCCAGCAGTGACACCGTTCCTAGTACCGGGGAGCTGTTTTTT.

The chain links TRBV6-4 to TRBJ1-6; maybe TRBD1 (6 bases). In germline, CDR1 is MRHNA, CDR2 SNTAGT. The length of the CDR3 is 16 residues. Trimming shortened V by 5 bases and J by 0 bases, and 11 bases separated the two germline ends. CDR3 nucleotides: TGTGCCAGCAGTCCTACAGGGAGCTCCTATAATTCACCCCTCCACTTT. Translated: CASSPTGSSYNSPLHF.

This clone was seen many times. CDR3 amino acids: CASSLASGTTNQPQHF. The DNA of the CDR3 is TGTGCCAGCAGCCTTGCGTCAGGCACAACCAATCAGCCCCAGCATTTT. V gene TRBV7-6 combines with J gene TRBJ1-5; no firm D call. CDR1 is SGHVS and CDR2 is FNYEAQ in the germline V gene. Trimming stripped 5 bases from V and 3 bases from J, with 17 bases between. The CDR3 loop spans 16 amino acids.

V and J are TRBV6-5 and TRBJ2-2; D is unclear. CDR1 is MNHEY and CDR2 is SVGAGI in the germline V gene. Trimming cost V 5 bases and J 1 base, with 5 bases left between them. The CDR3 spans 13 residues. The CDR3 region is CASSPGNTGELFF. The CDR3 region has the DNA TGTGCCAGCAGTCCAGGGAACACCGGGGAGCTGTTTTTT.

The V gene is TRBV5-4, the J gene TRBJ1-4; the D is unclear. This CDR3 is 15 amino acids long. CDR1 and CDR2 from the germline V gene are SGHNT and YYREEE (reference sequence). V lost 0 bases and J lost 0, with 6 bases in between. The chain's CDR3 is CASSLGAATNEKLFF. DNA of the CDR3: TGTGCCAGCAGCTTGGGAGCCGCAACTAATGAAAAACTGTTTTTT.

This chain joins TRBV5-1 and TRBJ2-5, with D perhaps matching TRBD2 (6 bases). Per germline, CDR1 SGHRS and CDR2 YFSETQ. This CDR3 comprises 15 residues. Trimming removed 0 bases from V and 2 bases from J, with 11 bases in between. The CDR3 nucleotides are TGCGCCAGCAGCTTGGCCGGTGGGGGGCAAGAGACCCAGTACTTC. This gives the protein CASSLAGGGQETQYF.

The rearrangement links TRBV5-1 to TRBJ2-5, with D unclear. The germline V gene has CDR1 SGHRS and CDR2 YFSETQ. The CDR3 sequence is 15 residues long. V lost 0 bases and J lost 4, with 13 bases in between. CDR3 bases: TGCGCCAGCAGCTTGGCCCTAGTGAATGGAGAGACCCAGTACTTC. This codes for CASSLALVNGETQYF.

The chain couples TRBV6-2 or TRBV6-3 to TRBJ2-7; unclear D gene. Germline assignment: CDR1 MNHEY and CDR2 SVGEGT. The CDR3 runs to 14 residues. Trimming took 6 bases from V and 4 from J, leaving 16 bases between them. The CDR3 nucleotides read TGTGCCAGCAGCCCCCCCACAGTTCTTTACGAGCAGTACTTC. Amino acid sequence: CASSPPTVLYEQYF.

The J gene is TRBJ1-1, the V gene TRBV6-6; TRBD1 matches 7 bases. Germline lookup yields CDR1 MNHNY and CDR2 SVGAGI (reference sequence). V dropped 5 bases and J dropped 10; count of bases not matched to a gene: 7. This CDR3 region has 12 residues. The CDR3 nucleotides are TGTGCCAGCAGTGGTACAGGGGTGGGAGCTTTCTTT. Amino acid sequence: CASSGTGVGAFF.